This TCR beta chain is from a study of blood T cell repertoires in COVID-19. At the level of the study: The United States, Italy and Spain provided the acute and convalescent COVID-19 samples. T cells, B-cell-depleted T cells, or PBMCs supplied cDNA or gDNA.

In the authors' methods: Researchers report that nucleated cell counts were estimated from reference gene primer amplification. The protocol was immunoSEQ multiplex PCR, while the TCRdb copy is restricted to in-frame clones and leaves out a portion. The V and J calls and the clone size are those of that table, but D and trimming were determined from the DNA. Among approximately 240,000 clones listed, roughly 82% were seen once. Germline V gene data show CDR1 as MGHRA and CDR2 as YSYEKL. The ends were cut back, 1 base at V and 0 bases at J, with 9 bases in the middle. The CDR3 is made up of 15 amino acids.

The rearrangement joins TRBV4-1 to TRBJ1-1, with D uncertain. This TCR came from a woman of 80 years or more with active or convalescent COVID-19. What was sequenced was peripheral blood. The CDR3 loop reads CASSQVSILNTEAFF. The CDR3 DNA follows: TGCGCCAGCAGCCAAGTTAGTATCTTGAACACTGAAGCTTTCTTT.